The rows below give T cell receptor beta chains drawn from one sample of a study of cytotoxic CD8 clonotypes in ibrutinib-treated CLL. Assay: immunoSEQ multiplex PCR; the TCRdb copy retains only in-frame clones and omits some. The table records 150,000 to 250,000 clones, approximately 72% of them present only once. This sample comprised PBMCs, obtained after 24 months of ibrutinib treatment. All receptors come from a human donor with chronic lymphocytic leukemia. Each CDR3 is given with its conserved first and last residue. The order of the fields is clone size, J gene, V gene, D gene, CDR3 protein, CDR3 DNA. A D gene is named only where the DNA matches it firmly. Some rows have no size entry. The others give once, few or many, or a class for an expanded clone.

once | TRBJ2-7 | TRBV10-3 | TRBD2 | CAIKVAGGVNEQYF | TGTGCCATCAAGGTCGCGGGAGGTGTGAACGAGCAGTACTTC
- | TRBJ2-7 | TRBV4-1 | TRBD2 | CASSQVGPSGIYEQYF | TGCGCCAGCAGCCAAGTTGGGCCTAGCGGGATCTACGAGCAGTACTTC
few | TRBJ2-5 | TRBV28 | - | CASSPPGVQETQYF | TGTGCCAGCAGTCCTCCGGGGGTCCAAGAGACCCAGTACTTC
- | TRBJ2-3 | TRBV2 | - | CASSPESTDTQYF | TGTGCCAGCAGTCCGGAGAGCACAGATACGCAGTATTTT
- | TRBJ2-5 | TRBV13 | - | CASSEYQETQYF | TGTGCCAGCAGCGAGTACCAAGAGACCCAGTACTTC
- | TRBJ2-6 | TRBV7-2 | - | CASSLESGSSGANVLTF | TGTGCCAGCAGCTTAGAATCGGGAAGCTCTGGGGCCAACGTCCTGACTTTC
once | TRBJ2-7 | TRBV2 | TRBD2 | CASRRTSGGYEQYF | TGTGCCAGCAGGAGGACTAGCGGAGGATACGAGCAGTACTTC
once | TRBJ2-1 | TRBV7-9 | TRBD2 | CASSPWASGRNEQFF | TGTGCCAGCAGCCCGTGGGCTAGCGGGAGAAATGAGCAGTTCTTC
- | TRBJ1-3 | TRBV5-4 | TRBD1 | CASSLSWDRTYGNTIYF | TGTGCCAGCAGCTTAAGCTGGGACAGAACGTATGGAAACACCATATATTTT
- | TRBJ2-1 | TRBV7-3 | TRBD1 | CASSKGQGAYEQFF | TGTGCCAGCAGCAAGGGACAGGGGGCTTATGAGCAGTTCTTC
- | TRBJ2-2 | TRBV7-3 | - | CASSLSGGDTGELFF | TGTGCCAGCAGCTTAAGCGGGGGCGACACCGGGGAGCTGTTTTTT
- | TRBJ2-7 | TRBV12-5 | - | CASGFLGGRDGENYEQYF | TGTGCTAGTGGTTTTTTAGGCGGAAGGGACGGAGAAAACTACGAGCAGTACTTC
- | TRBJ2-2 | TRBV7-2 | TRBD1 | CASSQGQGGGGELFF | TGTGCCAGCAGCCAGGGACAGGGGGGCGGCGGGGAGCTGTTTTTT
- | TRBJ2-7 | TRBV7-6 | TRBD1 | CASSLEVRGQYEQYF | TGTGCCAGCAGCTTAGAGGTCAGGGGGCAATACGAGCAGTACTTC
- | TRBJ1-1 | TRBV19 | - | CASITMNTEAFF | TGTGCCAGTATAACGATGAACACTGAAGCTTTCTTT
- | TRBJ2-3 | TRBV7-2 | - | CASRGAGTDTQYF | TGTGCCAGCAGAGGGGCTGGCACAGATACGCAGTATTTT
- | TRBJ2-1 | TRBV5-1 | TRBD1 | CASSLGQGARYNEQFF | TGCGCCAGCAGCTTGGGACAGGGGGCGCGGTACAATGAGCAGTTCTTC
- | TRBJ2-2 | TRBV7-2 | TRBD2 | CASHFGGRLDTGELFF | TGTGCCAGCCATTTTGGCGGGAGGTTGGACACCGGGGAGCTGTTTTTT
- | TRBJ2-7 | TRBV14 | - | CASSLSWAGRGAPDYEQYF | TGTGCCAGCAGCCTCTCCTGGGCAGGGCGTGGGGCCCCGGACTACGAGCAGTACTTC
- | TRBJ1-1 | TRBV5-1 | - | CASSSKTEHPEAFF | TGCGCCAGCAGCAGCAAAACGGAGCACCCTGAAGCTTTCTTT
- | TRBJ2-2 | TRBV10-3 | - | CAISAEGLRNTGELFF | TGTGCCATCAGTGCCGAGGGTTTACGGAACACCGGGGAGCTGTTTTTT
- | TRBJ1-1 | TRBV28 | - | CASSLYGGANTEAFF | TGTGCCAGCAGTTTATATGGGGGGGCGAACACTGAAGCTTTCTTT
- | TRBJ2-1 | TRBV6-6 | TRBD2 | CASRNRRGIYNEQFF | TGTGCCAGCCGGAACCGGCGGGGGATTTACAATGAGCAGTTCTTC
- | TRBJ2-2 | TRBV4-3 | TRBD2 | CASSWTSGHAGELFF | TGCGCCAGCAGTTGGACTAGCGGTCACGCCGGGGAGCTGTTTTTT
- | TRBJ2-1 | TRBV13 | - | CASSLGLMGNEQFF | TGTGCCAGCAGCTTAGGGCTAATGGGGAATGAGCAGTTCTTC
- | TRBJ1-5 | TRBV18 | - | CASSLVRSNQPQHF | TGTGCCAGCTCACTGGTTAGGAGCAATCAGCCCCAGCATTTT
- | TRBJ2-7 | TRBV7-9 | - | CASSQGGTYEQYF | TGTGCCAGCAGTCAGGGGGGGACCTACGAGCAGTACTTC
- | TRBJ2-1 | TRBV5-1 | TRBD1 | CASSLWDRVGNEQFF | TGCGCCAGCAGCTTGTGGGACAGGGTCGGCAATGAGCAGTTCTTC
- | TRBJ1-2 | TRBV7-3 | TRBD1 | CASSLGQGYGYTF | TGTGCCAGCAGCTTGGGACAGGGCTATGGCTACACCTTC
- | TRBJ2-2 | TRBV7-3 | TRBD1 | CASSKTGAELFF | TGTGCCAGCAGCAAGACAGGGGCAGAGCTGTTTTTT
- | TRBJ2-1 | TRBV4-1 | - | CASSRLNRDNEQFF | TGCGCCAGCAGCCGACTAAACAGGGATAATGAGCAGTTCTTC
- | TRBJ2-3 | TRBV11-2 | TRBD1 | CASSSRGRGPSTDTQYF | TGTGCCAGCAGCTCCAGGGGGCGCGGACCTAGCACAGATACGCAGTATTTT
- | TRBJ1-5 | TRBV7-9 | - | CASSSGNQPQHF | TGTGCCAGCAGTAGTGGCAATCAGCCCCAGCATTTT
- | TRBJ2-7 | TRBV5-4 | TRBD1 | CASSLAPGQGLSEQYF | TGTGCCAGCAGCTTGGCCCCGGGACAGGGTCTTTCCGAGCAGTACTTC
- | TRBJ2-1 | TRBV11-2 | TRBD2 | CASSHASGPYNEQFF | TGTGCCAGCAGCCATGCTAGCGGGCCGTACAATGAGCAGTTCTTC
- | TRBJ2-5 | TRBV30 | TRBD1 | CAWGTEQETQYF | TGTGCCTGGGGGACAGAACAAGAGACCCAGTACTTC
once | TRBJ1-2 | TRBV28 | TRBD1 | CASSTPGQDYGYTF | TGTGCCAGCAGCACCCCGGGACAGGACTATGGCTACACCTTC
- | TRBJ2-7 | TRBV29-1 | TRBD1 | CSVSNRGYSYEQYF | TGCAGCGTATCTAACAGGGGATACTCCTACGAGCAGTACTTC
few | TRBJ2-7 | TRBV27 | - | CASSTSGTGCIF | TGTGCCAGCAGTACCTCCGGGACTGGGTGTATCTTC
- | TRBJ1-1 | TRBV5-4 | - | CASSLEWGTEAFF | TGTGCCAGCAGCTTGGAGTGGGGTACTGAAGCTTTCTTT
few | TRBJ1-5 | TRBV7-9 | TRBD1 | CASSVGTGAMEQPQHF | TGTGCCAGCAGCGTAGGGACAGGGGCTATGGAGCAGCCCCAGCATTTT
- | TRBJ2-3 | TRBV6-5 | - | CASSPLSSTDTQYF | TGTGCCAGCAGTCCCCTCAGTAGCACAGATACGCAGTATTTT
- | TRBJ1-2 | TRBV6-6 | - | CASSQTLVYGYTF | TGTGCCAGCAGCCAGACACTCGTTTATGGCTACACCTTC
many | TRBJ2-3 | TRBV6-1 | TRBD2 | CASSELAGGPDTQYF | TGTGCCAGCAGTGAACTAGCGGGAGGGCCAGATACGCAGTATTTT
few | TRBJ1-2 | TRBV4-1 | - | CASSPTTEGQYYGYTF | TGCGCCAGCAGCCCTACGACAGAGGGACAATATTATGGCTACACCTTC
- | TRBJ1-2 | TRBV6-5 | - | CASSYGRSLYGYTF | TGTGCCAGCAGTTACGGCCGATCTCTTTATGGCTACACCTTC
- | TRBJ2-1 | TRBV7-9 | - | CASTKRAQVVDNEQFF | TGTGCCAGCACCAAACGGGCACAGGTCGTCGACAATGAGCAGTTCTTC
- | TRBJ1-6 | TRBV10-3 | TRBD1 | CAIRKQGQGEGYNSPLHF | TGTGCCATCAGGAAACAAGGACAGGGCGAGGGCTATAATTCACCCCTCCACTTT
- | TRBJ2-7 | TRBV4-1 | - | CASSRNTLYEQYF | TGCGCCAGCAGCCGGAACACTTTATACGAGCAGTACTTC
- | TRBJ2-7 | TRBV10-3 | TRBD2 | CATTTSGTGEQYF | TGTGCCACGACTACTAGCGGGACTGGTGAGCAGTACTTC
- | TRBJ1-2 | TRBV11-2 | - | CASRTIRGTDYGYTF | TGTGCCAGCAGGACCATACGCGGGACGGACTATGGCTACACCTTC
- | TRBJ1-2 | TRBV11-2 | TRBD1 | CASSGPTGGWGYTF | TGTGCCAGCAGCGGTCCGACAGGGGGCTGGGGCTACACCTTC
- | TRBJ2-7 | TRBV9 | - | CASSVDGLAFYEQYF | TGTGCCAGCAGCGTAGACGGACTGGCTTTTTACGAGCAGTACTTC
- | TRBJ2-1 | TRBV2 | TRBD2 | CATRGVKWQFF | TGTGCCACCCGGGGGGTCAAGTGGCAGTTCTTC
- | TRBJ2-7 | TRBV28 | - | CASRLGTLEQYF | TGTGCCAGCAGACTCGGAACACTCGAGCAGTACTTC
- | TRBJ1-1 | TRBV4-3 | - | CASSRGGEGSTEAFF | TGCGCCAGCAGCCGGGGAGGGGAAGGGAGCACTGAAGCTTTCTTT
- | TRBJ2-1 | TRBV6-5 | TRBD1 | CASSYAFDRGDEQFF | TGTGCCAGCAGTTACGCGTTCGACAGGGGCGATGAGCAGTTCTTC
- | TRBJ2-3 | TRBV10-3 | - | CAISDSAPTQYF | TGTGCCATCAGTGATAGCGCCCCTACGCAGTATTTT
- | TRBJ2-1 | TRBV9 | TRBD2 | CASSVEAGGPFEQFF | TGTGCCAGCAGCGTAGAAGCGGGAGGGCCTTTTGAGCAGTTCTTC
- | TRBJ2-2 | TRBV6-5 | TRBD1 | CASSYQGAGGELFF | TGTGCCAGCAGTTACCAGGGGGCGGGCGGGGAGCTGTTTTTT